Below, 17 T cell receptor beta chains from the same sample are listed, as sequenced in a study of graft-versus-host responses after intestinal transplantation. No cognate antigen is known for these TCRs. Measured with immunoSEQ multiplex PCR; TCRdb has only the in-frame clones, and not every one. Altogether 95,000 to 130,000 clones are present, 75% to 95% being singletons, with the ten largest covering more than 0.15%. Here the sequenced sample was unstimulated CD4+ T cells sorted from spleen or lymph node cells, taken before intestinal transplant. These receptors were obtained from a human donor who received an intestinal transplant.

The genes are TRBV27 and TRBJ1-6, with D possibly TRBD1 on 5 matching bases. The V gene's germline CDR1 is MNHEY and CDR2 SMNVEV (reference sequence). There are 14 residues in the CDR3. V was cut by 3 bases and J by 6 bases, with 9 bases left in between. The CDR3 spells CASSFLGANSPLHF. The CDR3 DNA sequence: TGTGCCAGCAGTTTCTTAGGGGCTAATTCACCCCTCCACTTT.

The chain is built from TRBV7-2 and TRBJ1-2, with D hard to call. The CDR3 length is 16 residues. The germline gives CDR1 SGHTA, CDR2 FQGNSA. Trimming cost V 5 bases and J 4 bases, with 20 bases left between them. CDR3 region: CASSPPAPGPVYGYTF. CDR3 nucleotide sequence: TGTGCCAGCAGCCCCCCCGCCCCAGGTCCCGTCTATGGCTACACCTTC.

The chain links TRBV5-1 to TRBJ2-1; 9 bases fit TRBD1. This CDR3 is 15 amino acids long. The ends lost 0 bases at V and 8 bases at J; junction bases unmatched: 6. Germline V gene data show CDR1 as SGHRS and CDR2 as YFSETQ. In DNA, the CDR3 is TGCGCCAGCAGCTTGGCAACAGGGGGCGAATATGAGCAGTTCTTC. Translated, it gives CASSLATGGEYEQFF.

The chain uses TRBV27 and TRBJ2-7, with 11 bases aligning to TRBD2. The V gene end was trimmed by 5 bases and the J gene end by 12 bases; junction bases not matched to a gene: 3. The CDR3 covers 11 residues. Germline V CDR1 and CDR2: MNHEY, SMNVEV (reference sequence). The CDR3 DNA reads as TGTGCCAGCAGTGTTAGCGGGAGGGTGTACTTC. Encoded protein: CASSVSGRVYF.

This clone came up many times. The chain carries TRBV29-1 and TRBJ2-3, with D perhaps matching TRBD1 (6 bases). The CDR3 has 13 residues. V was pared by 4 bases and J by 0 bases, with 8 bases between. Germline CDR1 and CDR2: SQVTM and ANQGSEA. As DNA, the CDR3 is TGCAGCGTTGGGGGGCAGAGCACAGATACGCAGTATTTT. As protein: CSVGGQSTDTQYF.

V is TRBV12-5 and J is TRBJ2-7; maybe TRBD1 (6 bases). The germline V and J ends were trimmed by 1 base and 7 bases, with 14 bases remaining between them. CDR1 is LGHNT, CDR2 FRNRAP, per germline. The CDR3 consists of 14 residues. Written as DNA, the CDR3 is TGTGCTAGTGGTTTGGAGCCAGGGGCGTTGGAGCAGTACTTC. It codes for CASGLEPGALEQYF.

The CDR3: CASSPRGETEAFF. The CDR3 bases are TGTGCCAGCAGCCCCAGGGGGGAGACTGAAGCTTTCTTT. The rearrangement joins TRBV5-5 to TRBJ1-1, with 7 nucleotides matching TRBD1. CDR1 is SGHKS and CDR2 is YYEKEE in the germline V gene (reference sequence). With 4 bases clipped from V and 5 bases from J, the junction kept 5 bases outside the gene matches. CDR3 size: 13 residues.

The chain employs TRBV10-3 and TRBJ2-3, with 13 bases that match TRBD2. This CDR3 contains 19 residues. Per the germline V gene, CDR1 is ENHRY and CDR2 is SYGVKD. With V trimmed by 4 bases and J by 1 base, 11 bases remained unmatched. The CDR3 loop reads CAISALAGGIVEGTDTQYF. The CDR3 DNA is TGTGCCATCAGTGCACTAGCGGGGGGGATAGTTGAGGGCACAGATACGCAGTATTTT.

V is TRBV10-2 and J is TRBJ1-4; 8 bases fit TRBD1. V trimming: 5 bases; J trimming: 4 bases; junction bases outside the gene matches: 6. Germline V gene sequence: CDR1 WSHSY, CDR2 SAAADI. The CDR3 is made up of 15 amino acids. The CDR3 loop is CASSWTGTFNEKLFF. CDR3 DNA sequence: TGCGCCAGCAGTTGGACAGGGACCTTTAATGAAAAACTGTTTTTT.

V and J are TRBV7-2 and TRBJ1-1; possibly TRBD1 for D (6 bases). Trimming removed 4 bases at V and 1 base at J, with 16 bases between. This CDR3 has 16 amino acids. Germline V CDR1 and CDR2: SGHTA, FQGNSA. Here the CDR3 DNA reads TGTGCCAGCAGCTCGATCACAGGGCTTGGGAACACTGAAGCTTTCTTT. This translates into CASSSITGLGNTEAFF.

The chain employs TRBV2 and TRBJ2-7; D might be TRBD2 (5 bases). CDR1 and CDR2 (germline): SNHLY, FYNNEI. Trimming removed 3 bases at V and 3 bases at J, with 21 bases between. CDR3 length: 17 residues. CDR3 sequence reads: CASSDSFIVLRDYEQYF. The CDR3 region has the DNA TGTGCCAGCAGTGATTCATTTATCGTGTTGAGGGACTACGAGCAGTACTTC. The full variable domain, its missing parts supplied by reference TRBV2 and TRBJ2-7, is EPEVTQTPSHQVTQMGQEVILRCVPISNHLYFYWYRQILGQKVEFLVSFYNNEISEKSEIFDDQFSVERPDGSNFTLKIRSTKLEDSAMYFCASSDSFIVLRDYEQYFGPGTRLTVT.

The chain carries TRBV7-2 and TRBJ2-6, with 7 bases lining up with TRBD1. The junction had 3 bases not matched to a gene; V was cut back by 1 base and J by 0 bases. CDR3 length: 17 amino acids. Germline lookup yields CDR1 SGHTA and CDR2 FQGNSA. The CDR3 nucleotides read TGTGCCAGCAGCTTAGTGACAGGGAGCTCTGGGGCCAACGTCCTGACTTTC. This sequence encodes CASSLVTGSSGANVLTF.

This chain joins TRBV12-5 and TRBJ2-1, with TRBD2 matching over 16 bases. V dropped 1 base and J dropped 7; count of bases not matched to a gene: 4. CDR1 is LGHNT and CDR2 is FRNRAP in the germline V gene. This CDR3 has 17 residues. The CDR3 here is CASGLEGTSGRGNEQFF. The CDR3 nucleotides are TGTGCTAGTGGTTTGGAAGGGACTAGCGGGAGGGGGAATGAGCAGTTCTTC.

The genes are TRBV25-1 and TRBJ2-7; D may be TRBD1 (6 bases). Trimming took off 2 bases at V and 7 bases at J, with 15 bases between the two ends. Germline lookup yields CDR1 MGHDK and CDR2 SYGVNS. This CDR3 is 14 amino acids long. This CDR3 reads CASSEVGALKEQYF. CDR3 nucleotide sequence: TGTGCCAGCAGTGAAGTGGGGGCATTAAAAGAGCAGTACTTC.

J is TRBJ1-5 and V is TRBV27; no definite D call. Trimming cost V 2 bases and J 4 bases, with 6 bases left between them. Germline V gives CDR1 MNHEY, CDR2 SMNVEV (reference sequence). The CDR3 is made up of 13 amino acids. The CDR3 DNA reads TGTGCCAGCAGTTTAGCCCGGAATCAGCCCCAGCATTTT. This gives the protein CASSLARNQPQHF.

This clone was counted a few times. The chain combines TRBV30 with TRBJ1-3; D ambiguous. Trimming pared 0 bases from V and 2 bases from J, leaving 5 bases between. CDR3 length equals 13 residues. The germline V gene encodes CDR1 GTSNPN and CDR2 SVGIG (reference sequence). CDR3 amino acids: CAWSVGAGNTIYF. The CDR3 nucleotides are TGTGCCTGGAGTGTTGGAGCTGGAAACACCATATATTTT.

In DNA, the CDR3 is TGCGCCAGCAGCCCGAACCGTCCGACAGGGTTAGAAGCTTTCTTT. It yields the protein CASSPNRPTGLEAFF. The chain employs TRBV5-1 and TRBJ1-1; TRBD1 matches at 7 bases. Germline assignment: CDR1 SGHRS and CDR2 YFSETQ. CDR3 size: 15 residues. V lost 4 bases and J lost 8; bases outside the gene matches: 14. The complete variable domain, with remaining parts taken from reference TRBV5-1 and TRBJ1-1, reads KAGVTQTPRYLIKTRGQQVTLSCSPISGHRSVSWYQQTPGQGLQFLFEYFSETQRNKGNFPGRFSGRQFSNSRSEMNVSTLELGDSALYLCASSPNRPTGLEAFFGQGTRLTVV.